This TCR beta chain was recovered during a study of blood T cell repertoires in COVID-19. Using immunoSEQ multiplex PCR, the repertoire was profiled, and TCRdb retains in-frame clones only, with some absent. The top ten hold approximately 7.3% of the sample, which has 200,000 to 250,000 clones, around 86% seen once. V gave up 6 bases and J gave up 8 bases, with 19 bases separating them. Germline V gene lookup returns CDR1 LGHDT and CDR2 YNNKEL (reference sequence). This CDR3 region has 15 residues. The TCR was taken from a young man in a cohort exposed to, infected with or recovered from COVID-19 (not recorded which). Sequenced: PBMCs or T cells enriched from blood (not recorded which). The chain couples TRBV3-1 (or the pseudogene TRBV3-2) to TRBJ1-4, with D tentatively TRBD1 (6 bases). CDR3: CASRPRGGVREKLFF. CDR3 coding DNA: TGTGCCAGCAGGCCAAGGGGGGGAGTAAGGGAAAAACTGTTTTTT.